This entry lists 22 T cell receptor beta chains sequenced from one sample in a study of shared clonotypes between healthy human individuals. Libraries were prepared by immunoSEQ multiplex PCR; TCRdb keeps only in-frame clonotypes and omits some of them. The data hold under 2,500,000 clones, with about 94% observed a single time. The sample was naive CD4+ T cells sorted from blood. Noted subset: CD45RA+ positively selected. The receptors stem from a young man in good health.

Note on this clone: Within the sample, other DNA sequences also encode this same CDR3. This rearrangement joins TRBV18 to TRBJ1-3; D gene ambiguous. The CDR3 is 13 amino acids. Per germline, CDR1 KGHSH and CDR2 LQKENI. The ends were cut back, 3 bases at V and 4 bases at J, with 7 bases in the middle. CDR3 bases: TGTGCCAGCTCACCTGGACCGGGAAACACCATATATTTT. Translation: CASSPGPGNTIYF.

This rearrangement joins TRBV20-1 to TRBJ1-6; 7 bases align to TRBD1. CDR1 and CDR2 (germline): DFQATT, SNEGSKA (reference sequence). There are 11 residues in the CDR3. The junction had 8 bases not matched to a gene; V was cut back by 4 bases and J by 17 bases. The CDR3 is CSATQGGGIHF. CDR3 nucleotides: TGCAGTGCTACTCAGGGGGGAGGAATCCACTTT.

V and J are TRBV11-2 and TRBJ1-6; D perhaps matches TRBD1 (5 bases). Germline CDR1 reads SGHAT; CDR2 reads FQNNGV. CDR3 length equals 17 residues. V was clipped by 0 bases and J by 10 bases, with 19 bases between them. This CDR3 reads CASSLDSAGGVGSPLHF. The CDR3 DNA reads TGTGCCAGCAGCTTAGACTCAGCGGGAGGGGTCGGATCACCCCTCCACTTT.

The chain links TRBV15 to TRBJ2-1; no clear D gene. Trimming stripped 1 base from V and 0 bases from J, with 10 bases between. Germline V lookup: CDR1 LNHNV, CDR2 YYDKDF (reference sequence). This CDR3 is 16 amino acids long. The CDR3, as DNA: TGTGCCACCAGCAGAGTTACAGCAGGCTCCTACAATGAGCAGTTCTTC. Amino acids: CATSRVTAGSYNEQFF.

J is TRBJ1-1 and V is TRBV6-5; D is unresolved. CDR3 size: 13 residues. V was trimmed by 2 bases and J by 3 bases, leaving 7 bases between them. Per the germline V gene, CDR1 is MNHEY and CDR2 is SVGAGI. CDR3 in amino acids: CASSYGEYTEAFF. The CDR3 DNA follows: TGTGCCAGCAGTTACGGGGAATACACTGAAGCTTTCTTT.

The rearrangement links TRBV7-6 to TRBJ1-2; 7 nucleotides align to TRBD1. This CDR3 contains 13 residues. V lost 2 bases and J lost 6; bases outside the gene matches: 3. Germline V lookup: CDR1 SGHVS, CDR2 FNYEAQ. CDR3 in DNA: TGTGCCAGCAGCTTACTACAGGGGAATGGCTACACCTTC. Translation gives CASSLLQGNGYTF.

V gene TRBV4-1 combines with J gene TRBJ1-2, with D unclear. The CDR3 length is 12 residues. The germline CDR1 and CDR2 sequences are MGHRA and YSYEKL. The V and J ends lost 3 bases and 4 bases respectively, with 6 bases between them. The CDR3 reads CASSHRTYGYTF. The DNA for the CDR3 is TGCGCCAGCAGCCACAGAACCTATGGCTACACCTTC.

On this clone: Other DNA sequences within the sample encode an identical CDR3. The chain recombines TRBV7-2 with TRBJ2-3; 11 bases line up with TRBD2. The germline V gene has CDR1 SGHTA and CDR2 FQGNSA. There are 15 residues in the CDR3. J gave up 4 bases and V 5 bases, and 5 bases lay outside the gene matches. The CDR3 loop is CASSLLAGVSDTQYF. As DNA, the CDR3 is TGTGCCAGCAGCCTACTAGCGGGAGTTTCAGATACGCAGTATTTT.

This clone was detected once. The chain links TRBV27 to TRBJ1-2, with 7 bases lining up with TRBD1. Germline values: CDR1 MNHEY, CDR2 SMNVEV (reference sequence). The J segment lost 0 bases and the V segment lost 6 bases, leaving 4 bases of the junction unmatched. This CDR3 is 14 amino acids long. The CDR3 region is CASRTGTANYGYTF. The DNA of the CDR3 is TGTGCCAGCAGGACAGGGACGGCTAACTATGGCTACACCTTC.

The chain carries TRBV18 and TRBJ1-2, with D hard to call. CDR1 KGHSH and CDR2 LQKENI come from the germline V gene. The V end lost 3 bases, the J end lost 0 bases, and 11 bases lay between the germline ends. This CDR3 spans 15 amino acids. The CDR3 DNA reads TGTGCCAGCTCACCCTTAGACGGAGCTAACTATGGCTACACCTTC. Amino acids: CASSPLDGANYGYTF.

This clone was seen only once. The V call is TRBV12-5, the J call TRBJ2-2; D is ambiguous. This CDR3 is built from 13 residues. Trimming pared 2 bases from V and 5 bases from J, leaving 6 bases between. CDR1 LGHNT and CDR2 FRNRAP come from the germline V gene. CDR3: CASGLLLTGELFF. In DNA form, the CDR3 reads TGTGCTAGTGGTTTGCTTTTGACCGGGGAGCTGTTTTTT.

This clone appeared a single time. The rearrangement links TRBV15 to TRBJ2-3, with no clear D. The CDR3 is made up of 16 amino acids. The V gene lost 0 bases and the J gene lost 4 bases, with 14 bases spanning the gap. Per germline, CDR1 LNHNV and CDR2 YYDKDF (reference sequence). CDR3 in amino acids: CATSRDRSFGADTQYF. CDR3 DNA: TGTGCCACCAGCAGAGATCGAAGTTTTGGCGCAGATACGCAGTATTTT.

The rearrangement uses TRBV6-5 and TRBJ2-4; D perhaps matches TRBD2 (6 bases). The CDR3 is 12 amino acids. The V gene's germline CDR1 is MNHEY and CDR2 SVGAGI. Trimming took 7 bases from V and 7 from J, leaving 11 bases between them. CDR3 DNA: TGTGCCAGCACCGGAAGCGGGAACATTCAGTACTTC. Protein: CASTGSGNIQYF.

This clone was detected once. V and J are TRBV30 and TRBJ2-1; a weak D match, TRBD2 (6 bases). The germline gives CDR1 GTSNPN, CDR2 SVGIG (reference sequence). This CDR3 has 13 residues. The V gene lost 2 bases and the J gene lost 8 bases, with 13 bases spanning the gap. CDR3 protein: CAWSPRLVHEQFF. CDR3 sequence (DNA): TGTGCCTGGAGTCCGAGACTAGTCCATGAGCAGTTCTTC.

The chain carries TRBV7-9 and TRBJ2-7; TRBD1 matches at 9 bases. This CDR3 contains 13 residues. The ends lost 3 bases at V and 7 bases at J; junction bases unmatched: 4. The germline V gene has CDR1 SEHNR and CDR2 FQNEAQ (reference sequence). CDR3 sequence reads: CASSLGDRVEQYF. CDR3 coding DNA: TGTGCCAGCAGCTTGGGGGACAGGGTTGAGCAGTACTTC.

This chain uses TRBV30 with TRBJ2-5; 10 positions match TRBD2. The CDR3 consists of 15 residues. CDR1 is GTSNPN, CDR2 SVGIG, per germline (reference sequence). The J segment lost 0 bases and the V segment lost 4 bases, leaving 5 bases of the junction unmatched. CDR3 protein: CAWTSGGEYQETQYF. The CDR3 DNA sequence: TGTGCCTGGACTAGCGGGGGAGAGTACCAAGAGACCCAGTACTTC.

In its sample, this clone was seen once. This CDR3 reads CASSLESVRAGANVLTF. The CDR3 nucleotides are TGCGCCAGCAGCTTGGAGTCGGTGAGGGCTGGGGCCAACGTCCTGACTTTC. The chain carries TRBV5-1 and TRBJ2-6; D is possibly TRBD2 (5 bases). The germline CDR1 and CDR2 sequences are SGHRS and YFSETQ. There are 17 residues in the CDR3. V was clipped by 0 bases and J by 2 bases, with 12 bases between them.

The chain employs TRBV27 and TRBJ2-3; D is uncertain. The V end lost 6 bases, the J end lost 4 bases, and 8 bases lay between the germline ends. Germline loops: CDR1 MNHEY, CDR2 SMNVEV (reference sequence). This CDR3 is built from 12 residues. The CDR3 DNA reads as TGTGCCAGCAGGGGCAGGCCAGATACGCAGTATTTT. Its translation is CASRGRPDTQYF.

The V call is TRBV29-1, the J call TRBJ1-1, with a tentative D call TRBD1 (5 bases). Deletions cut 7 bases from V and 3 bases from J, with 12 bases between. The CDR3 totals 12 residues. Germline CDR1 and CDR2: SQVTM and ANQGSEA. CDR3: CSAGEGDTEAFF. As DNA, the CDR3 is TGCAGCGCGGGGGAAGGGGACACTGAAGCTTTCTTT.

V and J are TRBV6-5 and TRBJ1-1; TRBD1 is a possible D gene (5 bases). With 4 bases removed from V and 5 bases from J, the gap between germline ends came to 17 bases. CDR1 is MNHEY, CDR2 SVGAGI, per germline. The CDR3 has 15 amino acids. The CDR3 loop is CASSFRGEGWTEAFF. The DNA for the CDR3 is TGTGCCAGCAGTTTCCGGGGAGAGGGGTGGACTGAAGCTTTCTTT.

The chain uses TRBV5-4 and TRBJ2-3; 10 bases match TRBD2. Germline CDR1 and CDR2: SGHNT and YYREEE (reference sequence). This CDR3 has 17 residues. V was pared by 2 bases and J by 5 bases, with 11 bases of the junction left unmatched. CDR3 sequence: CASSLDWSSGGRDTQYF. The CDR3 DNA is TGTGCCAGCAGCTTAGATTGGTCTAGCGGGGGTAGAGATACGCAGTATTTT.

The chain uses TRBV27 and TRBJ2-7; tentative D call: TRBD1 (8 bases). Germline CDR1 and CDR2: MNHEY and SMNVEV (reference sequence). V dropped 7 bases and J dropped 0 bases, with 25 bases sitting between them. CDR3 size: 18 residues. In DNA form, the CDR3 reads TGTGCCAGCACATTAACCTGGGGGGGACAGGTGAGCTCCTACGAGCAGTACTTC. It translates to CASTLTWGGQVSSYEQYF.